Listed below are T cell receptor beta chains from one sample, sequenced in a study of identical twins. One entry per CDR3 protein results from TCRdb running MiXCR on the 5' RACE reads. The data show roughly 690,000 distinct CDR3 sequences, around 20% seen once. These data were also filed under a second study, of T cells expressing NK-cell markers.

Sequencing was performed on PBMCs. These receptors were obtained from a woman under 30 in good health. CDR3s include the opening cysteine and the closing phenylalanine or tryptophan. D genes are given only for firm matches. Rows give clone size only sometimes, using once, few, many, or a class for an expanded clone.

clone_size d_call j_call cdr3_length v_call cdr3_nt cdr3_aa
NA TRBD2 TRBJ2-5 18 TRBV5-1 TGCGCCTTGACAAACTACTCTCGGCGGGAGGGTGGAAAGGAGACCCAGTACTTC CALTNYSRREGGKETQYF
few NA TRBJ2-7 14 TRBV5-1 TGCGCCAGCAGCTTGCAAAGCGAAACCTACGAGCAGTACTTC CASSLQSETYEQYF
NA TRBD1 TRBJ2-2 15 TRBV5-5 TGTGCCAGCAGCTTTGGACAGGGGGCTGCCGGGGAGCTGTTTTTT CASSFGQGAAGELFF
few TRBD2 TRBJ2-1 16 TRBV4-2 TGTGCCAGCAGCCAAGATCGGTCGCTAGCGGGGGGAATCTGGATCTTC CASSQDRSLAGGIWIF
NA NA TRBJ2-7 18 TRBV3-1 TGTGCCAGCAGCTGGGGACCCTTTGGACGGACCTTCTCCTACGAGCAGTACTTC CASSWGPFGRTFSYEQYF
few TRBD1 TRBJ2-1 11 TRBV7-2 TGTGCCAGCAGCGATGGACAGGATCAGTTCTTC CASSDGQDQFF
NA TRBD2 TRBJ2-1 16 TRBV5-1 TGCGCCAGCAGCTTGGGATCCAGCGGGGGGGTCGATGAGCAGTTCTTC CASSLGSSGGVDEQFF
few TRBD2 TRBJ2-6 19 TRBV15 TGTGCCACCAGCAGAGATATCCTAGCGGCAAACTCTGGGGCCAACGTCCTGACTTTC CATSRDILAANSGANVLTF
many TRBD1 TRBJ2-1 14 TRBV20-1 TGCAGTGCTAGAGAGACAGGGGGCTTGCGTGAGCAGTTCTTC CSARETGGLREQFF
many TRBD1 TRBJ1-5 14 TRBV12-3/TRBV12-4 TGTGCCAGCAGCCCCGGGACAGGGAATCAGCCCCAGCATTTT CASSPGTGNQPQHF
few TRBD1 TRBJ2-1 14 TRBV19 TGTGCCACCCCAGGGACAGGAGGGAACAATGAGCAGTTCTTC CATPGTGGNNEQFF
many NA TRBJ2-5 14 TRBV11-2 TGTGCCAGCAGCTTGCTAAGCCACCAAGAGACCCAGTACTTC CASSLLSHQETQYF
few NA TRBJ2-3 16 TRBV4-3 TGCGCCAGCAGCGTACAGCTCGGTATTAGCACAGATACGCAGTATTTT CASSVQLGISTDTQYF
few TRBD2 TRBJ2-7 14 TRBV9 TGTGCCAGCAGCGTAGACGGGGGGTCCTACGAGCAGTACTTC CASSVDGGSYEQYF
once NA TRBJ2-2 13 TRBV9 TGTGCCAGCAGCTCCGAATTTCTGCGGGAGCTGTTTTTT CASSSEFLRELFF
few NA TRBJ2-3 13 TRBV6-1 TGTGCCAGCCGAGGACAGAACACAGATACGCAGTATTTT CASRGQNTDTQYF
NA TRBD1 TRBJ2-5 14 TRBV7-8 TGTGCCAGCCGCAACCAGGGGGCGATGGAGACCCAGTACTTC CASRNQGAMETQYF
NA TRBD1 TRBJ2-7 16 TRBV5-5 TGTGCCAGCAGCCGACGGACAGGGGGCAAGGACTACGAGCAGTACTTC CASSRRTGGKDYEQYF
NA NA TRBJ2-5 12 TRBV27 TGTGCCAGCAGCCGCCGGGGTGGGACCCAGTACTTC CASSRRGGTQYF
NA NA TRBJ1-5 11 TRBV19 TGTGCCAGTGGTCCATATCAGCCCCAGCATTTT CASGPYQPQHF
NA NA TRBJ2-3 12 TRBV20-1 TGCAGTGCCCCGGAGGGATCAGATACGCAGTATTTT CSAPEGSDTQYF
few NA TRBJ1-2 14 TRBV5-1 TGCGCCAGCAGCTTTAGGACAAGGACCTATGGCTACACCTTC CASSFRTRTYGYTF
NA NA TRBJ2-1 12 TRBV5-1 TGCGCCAGCAGCTTCCGGGACTCAGAGCAGTTCTTC CASSFRDSEQFF
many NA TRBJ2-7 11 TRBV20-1 TGCAGTGGCCGGAACGATTACGAGCAGTACTTC CSGRNDYEQYF
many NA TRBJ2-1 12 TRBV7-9 TGCGCCAGCAGCCGGGGTTACAATGAGCAGTTCTTC CASSRGYNEQFF
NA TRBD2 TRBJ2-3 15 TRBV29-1 TGCAGCGTCGCCCGGGCGGGAGGTTACACAGATACGCAGTATTTT CSVARAGGYTDTQYF
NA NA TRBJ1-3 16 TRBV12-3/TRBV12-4 TGTGCCAGCAGTTTCAGGAGGGGGGGCTCTGGAAACACCATATATTTT CASSFRRGGSGNTIYF
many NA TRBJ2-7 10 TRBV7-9 TGTGCCAGCAGCTTAGATGAGCAGTACTTC CASSLDEQYF
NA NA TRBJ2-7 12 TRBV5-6 TGTGCCAGCAGCCAAACTAGTAACGAGCAGTACTTC CASSQTSNEQYF
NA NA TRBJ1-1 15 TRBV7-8 TGTGCCAGCAGCCTCCGGACAGCTTGGGGCACTGAAGCTTTCTTT CASSLRTAWGTEAFF
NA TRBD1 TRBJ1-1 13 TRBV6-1 TGTGCCAGCAGTGTGCCCGGGACAGGTGAAGCTTTCTTT CASSVPGTGEAFF
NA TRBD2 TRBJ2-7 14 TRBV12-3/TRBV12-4 TGTGCCAGCAGGATAGCGGGAGGCTCCTACGAGCAGTACTTC CASRIAGGSYEQYF
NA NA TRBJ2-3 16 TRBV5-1 TGCGCCAGTAAGCGCGGGGTTGCATCCCCCACAGATACGCAGTATTTT CASKRGVASPTDTQYF
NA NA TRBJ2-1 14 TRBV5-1 TGCGCCAGCAGTAAAGGGCCTTCGGCCAGTGAGCAGTTCTTC CASSKGPSASEQFF
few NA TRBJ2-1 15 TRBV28 TGTGCCAGCAAGAGTTCAGATAGCTCCTACAATGAGCAGTTCTTC CASKSSDSSYNEQFF
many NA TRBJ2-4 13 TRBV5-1 TGCGCCAGCAGCTTGGAGGGGGAGAACATTCAGTACTTC CASSLEGENIQYF
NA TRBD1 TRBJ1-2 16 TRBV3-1 TGTGCCAGCAGCCAAACTGGGACAGGGGGGATCGGTGGCTACACCTTC CASSQTGTGGIGGYTF
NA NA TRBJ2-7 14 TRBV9 TGTGCCAGCAGCCAGGACAGAACGAGGAGGGAGCAGTACTTC CASSQDRTRREQYF
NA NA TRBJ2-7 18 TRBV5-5 TGTGCCAGCAGCTTGGCCCCGGTTCTCACCTCAACCGTCCACGAGCAGTACTTC CASSLAPVLTSTVHEQYF
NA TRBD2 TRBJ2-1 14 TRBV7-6 TGTGCCAGCAGCCGTGCGACTAGCGGCAATGAGCAGTTCTTC CASSRATSGNEQFF
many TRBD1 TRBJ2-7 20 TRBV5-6 TGTGCCAGCAGCCCTCCTATCCGGGACAGGGGGCTCGCTTACCCCTACGAGCAGTACTTC CASSPPIRDRGLAYPYEQYF
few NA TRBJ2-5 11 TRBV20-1 TGCAGTGCTAGAGTTGAAGAGACCCAGTACTTC CSARVEETQYF
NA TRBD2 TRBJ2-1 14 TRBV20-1 TGCAGTGCTAGAGCGGGAGGGCCTTGGCATGAGCAGTTCTTC CSARAGGPWHEQFF
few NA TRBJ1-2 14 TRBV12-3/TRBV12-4 TGTGCCAGCACTCCACCACCTTGGGGCTATGGCTACACCTTC CASTPPPWGYGYTF
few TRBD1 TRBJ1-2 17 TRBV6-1 TGTGCCAGCACCACTTGGTTTGGGACAGGATTAGACTATGGCTACACCTTC CASTTWFGTGLDYGYTF
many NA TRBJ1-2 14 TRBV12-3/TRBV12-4 TGTGCCAGCAACCCATCCGGACCAGACTATGGCTACACCTTC CASNPSGPDYGYTF
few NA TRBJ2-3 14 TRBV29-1 TGCAGCGTGGGGTCCGAGGGGACCACAGATACGCAGTATTTT CSVGSEGTTDTQYF
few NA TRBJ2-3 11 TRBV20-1 TGCAGTGCTACGTATCCAGATACGCAGTATTTT CSATYPDTQYF
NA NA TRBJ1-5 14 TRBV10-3 TGTGCCATCAGTTCCCAGGCAGCTAATCAGCCCCAGCATTTT CAISSQAANQPQHF
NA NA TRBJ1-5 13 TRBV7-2 TGTGCCAGCCAACAGGATAGCAATCAGCCCCAGCATTTT CASQQDSNQPQHF